Described below is a single T cell receptor beta chain sequence and its context. From germline, CDR1 is SGHNT and CDR2 YYREEE (reference sequence). The germline V and J ends were trimmed by 0 bases and 1 base, with 10 bases remaining between them. This CDR3 has 15 residues. These data originate in a study of T cell changes during pregnancy in multiple sclerosis. The data were produced by immunoSEQ multiplex PCR, yet TCRdb's version contains in-frame clones alone and is incomplete. The profile shows under 55,000 clones, about nine tenths of them singletons. V usage is TRBV5-4 and J usage is TRBJ1-1; no clear D gene. The sample was PBMCs (not recorded whether the cells were cultured). The sequence was collected from a female donor with multiple sclerosis, enrolled in a pregnancy study. CDR3 nucleotides: TGTGCCAGCAGCTTGGGGGCCCGGCCGAACACTGAAGCTTTCTTT. This encodes CASSLGARPNTEAFF.